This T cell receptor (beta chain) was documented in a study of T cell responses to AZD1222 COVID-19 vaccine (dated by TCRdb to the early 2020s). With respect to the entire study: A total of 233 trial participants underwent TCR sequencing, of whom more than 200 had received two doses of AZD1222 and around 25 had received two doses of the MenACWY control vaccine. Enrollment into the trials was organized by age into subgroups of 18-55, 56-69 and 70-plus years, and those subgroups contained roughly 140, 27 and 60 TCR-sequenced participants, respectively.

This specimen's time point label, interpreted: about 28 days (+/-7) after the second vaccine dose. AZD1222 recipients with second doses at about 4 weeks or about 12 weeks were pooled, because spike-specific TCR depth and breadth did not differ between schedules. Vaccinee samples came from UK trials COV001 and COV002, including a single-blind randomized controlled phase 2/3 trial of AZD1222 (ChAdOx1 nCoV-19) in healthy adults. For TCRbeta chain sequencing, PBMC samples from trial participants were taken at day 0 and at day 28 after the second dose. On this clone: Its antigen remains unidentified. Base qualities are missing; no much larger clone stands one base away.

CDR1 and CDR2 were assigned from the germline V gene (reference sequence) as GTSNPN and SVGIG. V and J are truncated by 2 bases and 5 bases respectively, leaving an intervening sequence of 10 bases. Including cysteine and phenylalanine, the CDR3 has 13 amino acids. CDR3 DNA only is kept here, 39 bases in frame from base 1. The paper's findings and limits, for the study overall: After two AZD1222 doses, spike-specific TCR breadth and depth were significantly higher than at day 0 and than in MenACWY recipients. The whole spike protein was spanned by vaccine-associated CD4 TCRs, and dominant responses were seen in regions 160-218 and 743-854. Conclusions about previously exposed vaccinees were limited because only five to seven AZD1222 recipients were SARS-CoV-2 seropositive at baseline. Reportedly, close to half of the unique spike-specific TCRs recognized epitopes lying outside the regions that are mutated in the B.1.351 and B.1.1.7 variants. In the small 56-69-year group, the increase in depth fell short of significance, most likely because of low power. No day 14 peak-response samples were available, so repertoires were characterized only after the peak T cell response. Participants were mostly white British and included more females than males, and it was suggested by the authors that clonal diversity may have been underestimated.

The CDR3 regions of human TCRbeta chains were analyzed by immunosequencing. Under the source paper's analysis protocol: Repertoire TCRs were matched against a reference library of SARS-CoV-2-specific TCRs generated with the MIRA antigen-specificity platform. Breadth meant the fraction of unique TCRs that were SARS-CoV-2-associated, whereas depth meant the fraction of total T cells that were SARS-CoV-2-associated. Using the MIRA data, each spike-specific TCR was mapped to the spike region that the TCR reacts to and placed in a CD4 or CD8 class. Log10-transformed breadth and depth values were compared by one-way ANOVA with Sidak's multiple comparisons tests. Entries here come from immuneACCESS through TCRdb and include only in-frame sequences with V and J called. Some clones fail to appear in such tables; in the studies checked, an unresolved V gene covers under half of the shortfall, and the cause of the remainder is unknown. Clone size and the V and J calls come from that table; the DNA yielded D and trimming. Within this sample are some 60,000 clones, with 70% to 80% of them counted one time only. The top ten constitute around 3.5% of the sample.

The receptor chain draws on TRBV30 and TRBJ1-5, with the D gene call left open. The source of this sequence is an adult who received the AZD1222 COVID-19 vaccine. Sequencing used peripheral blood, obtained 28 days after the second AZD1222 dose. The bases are TGTGCCTGGAGTAACGTCCGGGATCAGCCCCAGCATTTT. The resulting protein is CAWSNVRDQPQHF.